One sample yielded the 23 T cell receptor beta chains listed below, sequenced in a study of blood T cell repertoires in COVID-19. The data were produced by immunoSEQ multiplex PCR, yet TCRdb's version contains in-frame clones alone and is incomplete. The table records around 450,000 clones, approximately 90% of them present only once. The sequenced sample consisted of peripheral blood. These receptors were taken from a woman aged 30 to 39 with acute or convalescent COVID-19.

This chain uses TRBV2 with TRBJ1-6; 10 positions match TRBD1. Trimming removed 3 bases from V and 5 bases from J; junction bases left unmatched: 7. Germline V gene sequence: CDR1 SNHLY, CDR2 FYNNEI. CDR3 size: 17 residues. In nucleotides, the CDR3 is TGTGCCAGCAGTGATCGGGGACAGGGGTTTCATAATTCACCCCTCCACTTT. This sequence encodes CASSDRGQGFHNSPLHF.

The chain carries TRBV24-1 and TRBJ1-5; the D gene is possibly TRBD1 (5 bases). This CDR3 has 14 amino acids. Trimming shortened V by 6 bases and J by 2 bases, and 10 bases separated the two germline ends. CDR1 is KGHDR and CDR2 is SFDVKD in the germline V gene. Written as DNA, the CDR3 is TGTGCCACCAGTCCAGGGACTGGCAATCAGCCCCAGCATTTT. Protein product: CATSPGTGNQPQHF.

V gene TRBV5-1 combines with J gene TRBJ2-3; tentatively, D is TRBD2 (6 bases). The CDR3 totals 14 residues. Germline V gene sequence: CDR1 SGHRS, CDR2 YFSETQ. Trimming took off 4 bases at V and 2 bases at J, with 11 bases between the two ends. CDR3 residues: CASSRRTNTDTQYF. The DNA for the CDR3 is TGCGCCAGCAGCAGGAGGACTAACACAGATACGCAGTATTTT.

This clone was picked up one time. The DNA of the CDR3 is TGTGCCAGCAGCGCTTGGGGACTGGGATCCTACGAGCAGTACTTC. As protein: CASSAWGLGSYEQYF. V gene TRBV5-6 combines with J gene TRBJ2-7; tentative D call: TRBD2 (6 bases). Trimming left V 4 bases short and J 1 base short, with 15 bases between. Germline values: CDR1 SGHDT, CDR2 YYEEEE. This CDR3 is 15 amino acids long.

This chain connects TRBV7-9 to TRBJ1-2; maybe TRBD1 (6 bases). Germline-derived CDR1 and CDR2 are SEHNR and FQNEAQ (reference sequence). The length of the CDR3 is 13 residues. Trimming took off 5 bases at V and 1 base at J, with 8 bases between the two ends. The CDR3, as DNA: TGTGCCAGCAGCCCGGACAGTAACTATGGCTACACCTTC. Amino acid sequence: CASSPDSNYGYTF.

In this sample, this clone turned up a few times. V usage is TRBV5-1 and J usage is TRBJ2-3; tentatively, D is TRBD1 (6 bases). The CDR3 contains 16 residues. Per the germline V gene, CDR1 is SGHRS and CDR2 is YFSETQ. Between the trimmed V and J ends, which lost 3 bases and 0 bases, there was a span of 14 bases. CDR3 DNA sequence: TGCGCCAGCAGCTCGACCGGGACACAAAGCACAGATACGCAGTATTTT. This translates into CASSSTGTQSTDTQYF.

The V gene is TRBV6-4, the J gene TRBJ2-7; no clear D gene. The CDR3 extends over 12 amino acids. V gave up 8 bases and J gave up 2 bases, with 10 bases separating them. Germline-derived CDR1 and CDR2 are MRHNA and SNTAGT. The CDR3 reads CASAGQPYEQYF. Here the CDR3 DNA reads TGTGCCAGCGCAGGCCAACCCTACGAGCAGTACTTC.

The chain has TRBV5-1 and TRBJ2-3; perhaps TRBD1 as D (6 bases). The CDR3 extends over 16 amino acids. The germline V gene has CDR1 SGHRS and CDR2 YFSETQ. Trimming stripped 0 bases from V and 0 bases from J, with 11 bases between. CDR3 protein: CASSLGGPRSTDTQYF. DNA of the CDR3: TGCGCCAGCAGCTTGGGGGGGCCGAGGAGCACAGATACGCAGTATTTT.

The chain is built from TRBV30 and TRBJ2-3; 9 bases fit TRBD2. The CDR3 has 16 residues. Germline values: CDR1 GTSNPN, CDR2 SVGIG (reference sequence). The junction had 10 bases not matched to a gene; V was cut back by 0 bases and J by 6 bases. DNA for the CDR3: TGTGCCTGGAGTGTTCCCTCCGGCGGGGGGGAGGATACGCAGTATTTT. Residues: CAWSVPSGGGEDTQYF.

The chain has TRBV9 and TRBJ1-1; 7 positions match TRBD1. The CDR3 totals 14 residues. The germline V gene has CDR1 SGDLS and CDR2 YYNGEE. Losses at the gene ends were 4 bases for V and 5 bases for J; bases not matched to a gene: 8. CDR3 DNA: TGTGCCAGCAGCTCCGACAGGGAAGAAACTGAAGCTTTCTTT. This sequence encodes CASSSDREETEAFF.

This sequence joins TRBV9 and TRBJ2-5, with TRBD1 matching over 8 bases. The CDR3 spans 15 residues. The J segment lost 2 bases and the V segment lost 0 bases, leaving 3 bases of the junction unmatched. Germline V CDR1 and CDR2: SGDLS, YYNGEE. The CDR3 bases are TGTGCCAGCAGCGTAGCCGGACAGGGACAAGAGACCCAGTACTTC. Translated, it gives CASSVAGQGQETQYF.

The chain carries TRBV5-4 and TRBJ2-1, with D perhaps matching TRBD2 (6 bases). The V gene lost 4 bases and the J gene lost 9 bases, with 14 bases spanning the gap. Germline V gene sequence: CDR1 SGHNT, CDR2 YYREEE (reference sequence). This CDR3 has 13 residues. CDR3: CASSESGVPEQFF. DNA for the CDR3: TGTGCCAGCAGCGAGTCGGGGGTGCCTGAGCAGTTCTTC.

This chain connects TRBV5-4 to TRBJ2-1, with 7 positions matching TRBD2. After removal of 4 bases from V and 2 bases from J, the junction contained 9 bases not matched to a gene. Germline assignment: CDR1 SGHNT and CDR2 YYREEE (reference sequence). The CDR3 has 16 amino acids. The CDR3 coding sequence is TGTGCCAGCAGCCACGGAGCGGGGCGGACCTACAATGAGCAGTTCTTC. Protein: CASSHGAGRTYNEQFF.

This clone has only one observation. The chain joins TRBV13 to TRBJ2-2; tentative D call: TRBD2 (5 bases). V lost 5 bases and J lost 7, with 14 bases in between. Germline V gene sequence: CDR1 PRHDT, CDR2 FYEKMQ (reference sequence). The CDR3 loop spans 14 amino acids. CDR3 sequence reads: CASSPTAEGGELFF. Here the CDR3 DNA reads TGTGCCAGCAGCCCGACTGCTGAGGGCGGGGAGCTGTTTTTT.

The V call is TRBV30, the J call TRBJ1-2; no reliable D call. The CDR3 contains 13 residues. Germline CDR1 is GTSNPN and CDR2 is SVGIG (reference sequence). V dropped 4 bases and J dropped 3 bases, with 12 bases sitting between them. CDR3 DNA sequence: TGTGCCTGGACCCCCTCCGGGGACTATGGCTACACCTTC. It translates to CAWTPSGDYGYTF.

This rearrangement joins TRBV13 to TRBJ2-7; 8 bases fit TRBD2. CDR3 length: 14 residues. From germline, CDR1 is PRHDT and CDR2 FYEKMQ (reference sequence). Trimming took 3 bases from V and 5 from J; bases not matched to a gene: 6. The CDR3 bases are TGTGCCAGCAGCTTTCGGGGGGGTATAAACGAGCAGTACTTC. Encoded protein: CASSFRGGINEQYF.

The chain uses TRBV4-1 and TRBJ2-5; 8 positions match TRBD2. The V and J ends lost 4 bases and 3 bases, in that order; junction bases with no gene match: 7. The CDR3 consists of 15 residues. Germline loops: CDR1 MGHRA, CDR2 YSYEKL. The CDR3 loop reads CASSPAGAGEETQYF. CDR3 DNA: TGCGCCAGCAGCCCGGCAGGAGCGGGAGAAGAGACCCAGTACTTC.

The CDR3, as DNA: TGCAGCGTCAAGACAGGCTATGGCTACACCTTC. As protein: CSVKTGYGYTF. The J gene is TRBJ1-2, the V gene TRBV29-1; weak D call: TRBD1 (6 bases). CDR1 SQVTM and CDR2 ANQGSEA come from the germline V gene. The V end was cut by 6 bases, the J end by 4 bases, with 9 bases between. The CDR3 has 11 residues.

The rearrangement uses TRBV7-9 and TRBJ2-7; D unclear. Between the trimmed V and J ends, which lost 5 bases and 3 bases, there was a span of 20 bases. CDR3 length: 16 residues. Germline V gene data show CDR1 as SEHNR and CDR2 as FQNEAQ (reference sequence). CDR3 sequence reads: CASSEKTSPTFYEQYF. CDR3 coding DNA: TGTGCCAGCAGCGAAAAGACAAGTCCTACTTTCTACGAGCAGTACTTC.

The sample holds a few counts of this clone. V and J are TRBV18 and TRBJ1-3; the D is unclear. Germline CDR1 and CDR2: KGHSH and LQKENI. The CDR3 totals 16 residues. V was cut by 2 bases and J by 0 bases, with 11 bases left in between. The CDR3 nucleotides read TGTGCCAGCTCACCAGGAATGGAGAACTCTGGAAACACCATATATTTT. As protein: CASSPGMENSGNTIYF.

The CDR3 region is CASREQPGKWDTEAFF. CDR3 sequence (DNA): TGTGCCAGCAGGGAACAACCGGGGAAGTGGGACACTGAAGCTTTCTTT. V gene TRBV6-1 combines with J gene TRBJ1-1; D gene uncertain. Germline V gene sequence: CDR1 MNHNS, CDR2 SASEGT. The CDR3 is 16 residues long. V dropped 6 bases and J dropped 3 bases, with 20 bases sitting between them.

The rearrangement links TRBV4-2 to TRBJ1-2, with D perhaps TRBD1 (5 bases). This CDR3 is 14 amino acids long. The V and J ends lost 0 bases and 5 bases respectively, with 10 bases between them. The germline CDR1 and CDR2 sequences are LGHNA and YNFKEQ. CDR3 loop: CASSQDRVQYGYTF. The CDR3 DNA sequence: TGTGCCAGCAGCCAAGACAGGGTTCAATATGGCTACACCTTC.

This chain uses TRBV11-2 with TRBJ2-2; TRBD2 agrees at 9 bases. CDR3 length: 19 residues. V was pared by 5 bases and J by 1 base, with 14 bases of the junction left unmatched. Germline CDR1 is SGHAT and CDR2 is FQNNGV. The chain's CDR3 is CASSLSRVAGAQNTGELFF. CDR3 coding DNA: TGTGCCAGCAGCCTCAGCAGGGTAGCGGGGGCCCAGAACACCGGGGAGCTGTTTTTT.